This TCR beta chain was documented in a study of blood T cell repertoires in COVID-19. Study summary: PBMCs, B-cell-depleted T cells, or T cells were the source of the cDNA or gDNA that made up the material.

The CDR3 is 14 amino acids. Germline V CDR1 and CDR2: SNHLY, FYNNEI. Trimming at V came to 6 bases and at J to 1 base, leaving 5 bases not matched to a gene. Method: immunoSEQ multiplex PCR; TCRdb's copy keeps in-frame clones and lacks some. Here the sample spans fewer than 110,000 clones, around 92% being singletons. This TCR was recovered from a woman aged 60-75 years with acute or convalescent COVID-19. The sample taken for sequencing was peripheral blood. V gene TRBV2 combines with J gene TRBJ2-5; 7 nucleotides match TRBD1. CDR3 in DNA: TGTGCCAGCAGCACTGGGACAGTCCAAGAGACCCAGTACTTC. This encodes CASSTGTVQETQYF.